One T cell receptor (beta chain) is described in this entry. The table came from immunoSEQ multiplex PCR; TCRdb's copy has only in-frame clones and leaves some out. Here the sample spans approximately 220,000 clones, approximately 90% being singletons. The data stem from a study of blood T cell repertoires in COVID-19. For the study at large: Nucleic acid was either cDNA or gDNA, and it came from T cells, B-cell-depleted T cells, or PBMCs.

Germline assignment: CDR1 SQVTM and CDR2 ANQGSEA. Trimming pared 5 bases from V and 0 bases from J, leaving 7 bases between. The CDR3 extends over 12 amino acids. The TCR comes from a middle-aged man with acute or convalescent COVID-19. The sequenced sample was peripheral blood. The rearrangement links TRBV29-1 to TRBJ1-2; no clear D. The CDR3 loop is CSVLNPNYGYTF. The CDR3 nucleotides read TGCAGCGTTCTAAACCCTAACTATGGCTACACCTTC.